The table lists the clone carrying this TCR beta chain with a count of one. Its target is not known. From 5'RACE with constant-segment primers came TCR alpha and TCR beta cDNA libraries that carried sample barcodes and UMIs. Each CDR3 protein gets one entry after TCRdb re-called the 5' RACE reads with MiXCR. The repertoire holds about 540,000 distinct CDR3 sequences, with over 20% as singletons. These data come from a study of T-cell memory formation after mild COVID-19. The length of the CDR3 is 15 residues. Per the germline V gene, CDR1 is SEHNR and CDR2 is FQNEAQ (reference sequence). V lost 3 bases, J lost 1 base, and 12 bases lay in between. Overall study results and limits: Clones which contracted sat mainly in CM and EM if CD4+, and in EMRA if CD8+.

The rearrangement links TRBV7-9 to TRBJ1-1; TRBD1 might be the D (6 bases). The source material was PBMCs or a T cell subset sorted from them (not recorded which). The clonotype comes from an adult woman who had mild COVID-19 (a few samples of this study predate the infection). Cell type and time point are not known. CDR3 nucleotide sequence: TGTGCCAGCAGCTTTAGGACAGACAGGAACACTGAAGCTTTCTTT. Amino acids: CASSFRTDRNTEAFF.